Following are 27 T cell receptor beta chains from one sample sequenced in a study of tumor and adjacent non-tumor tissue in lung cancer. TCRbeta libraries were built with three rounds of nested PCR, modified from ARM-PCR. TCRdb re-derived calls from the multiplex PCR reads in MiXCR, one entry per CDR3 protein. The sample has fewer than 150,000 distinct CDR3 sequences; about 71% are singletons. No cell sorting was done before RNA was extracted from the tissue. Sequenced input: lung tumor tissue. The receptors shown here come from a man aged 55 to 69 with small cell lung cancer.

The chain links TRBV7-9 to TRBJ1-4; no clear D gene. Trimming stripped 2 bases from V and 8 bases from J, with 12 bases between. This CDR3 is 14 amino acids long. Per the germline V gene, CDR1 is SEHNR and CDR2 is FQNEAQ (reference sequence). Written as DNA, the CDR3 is TGTGCCAGCAGCTTATGGGGTACGGGAGAAAAACTGTTTTTT. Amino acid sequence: CASSLWGTGEKLFF.

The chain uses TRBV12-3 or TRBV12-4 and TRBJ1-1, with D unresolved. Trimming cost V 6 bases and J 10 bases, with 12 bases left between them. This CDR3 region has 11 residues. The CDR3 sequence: CASSRRRGAFF. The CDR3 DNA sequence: TGTGCCAGCAGCCGAAGACGGGGAGCTTTCTTT.

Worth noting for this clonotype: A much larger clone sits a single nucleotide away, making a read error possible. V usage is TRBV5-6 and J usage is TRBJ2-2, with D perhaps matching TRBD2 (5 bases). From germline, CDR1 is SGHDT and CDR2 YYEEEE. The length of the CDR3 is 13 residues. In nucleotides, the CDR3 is TGTGCCAGCAACATAGGGTACACCGGGGAGCTGTCTTTT. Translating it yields CASNIGYTGELSF.

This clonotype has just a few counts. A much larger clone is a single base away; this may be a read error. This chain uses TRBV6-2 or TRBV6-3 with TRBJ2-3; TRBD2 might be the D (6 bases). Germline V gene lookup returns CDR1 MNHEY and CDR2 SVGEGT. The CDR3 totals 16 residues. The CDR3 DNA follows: TGTGCCAACAGTTACGAACGGCCCCGGGGGACAGATACGCAGTATTTT. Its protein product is CANSYERPRGTDTQYF.

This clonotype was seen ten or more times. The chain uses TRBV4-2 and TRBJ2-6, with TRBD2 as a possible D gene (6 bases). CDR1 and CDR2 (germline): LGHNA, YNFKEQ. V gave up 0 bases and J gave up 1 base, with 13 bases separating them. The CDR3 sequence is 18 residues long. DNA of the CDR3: TGTGCCAGCAGCCAAGATAGGGCGGGATGGTCTGGGGCCAACGTCCTGACTTTC. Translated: CASSQDRAGWSGANVLTF.

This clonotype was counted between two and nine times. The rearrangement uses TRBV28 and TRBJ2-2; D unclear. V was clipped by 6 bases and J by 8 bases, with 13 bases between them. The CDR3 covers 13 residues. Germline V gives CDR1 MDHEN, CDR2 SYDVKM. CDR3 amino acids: CASRNSRGGELFF. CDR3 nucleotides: TGTGCCAGCAGAAATAGCCGAGGAGGGGAGCTGTTTTTT.

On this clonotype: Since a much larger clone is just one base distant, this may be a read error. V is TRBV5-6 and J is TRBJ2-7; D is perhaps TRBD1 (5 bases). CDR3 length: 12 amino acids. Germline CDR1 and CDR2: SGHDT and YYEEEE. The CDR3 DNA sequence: TGTACCAGCTCGGGCAGGGTTGGCGAGCAGTACTTC. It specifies CTSSGRVGEQYF.

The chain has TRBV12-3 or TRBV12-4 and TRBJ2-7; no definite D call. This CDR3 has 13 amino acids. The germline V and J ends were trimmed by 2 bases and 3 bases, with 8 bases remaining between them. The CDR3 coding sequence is TGTGCCAGCAGTTTATTGGGGATCTACGAGCAGTACTTC. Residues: CASSLLGIYEQYF.

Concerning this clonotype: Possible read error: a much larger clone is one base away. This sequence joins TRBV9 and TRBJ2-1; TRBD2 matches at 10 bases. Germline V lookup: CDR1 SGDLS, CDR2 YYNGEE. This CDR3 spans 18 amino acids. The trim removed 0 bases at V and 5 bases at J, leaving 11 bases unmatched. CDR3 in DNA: TGTGCCAGCAGCGTAGGCTCTAGCGGGAGTCTGAACCACAATGAGCAGTTCTTC. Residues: CASSVGSSGSLNHNEQFF.

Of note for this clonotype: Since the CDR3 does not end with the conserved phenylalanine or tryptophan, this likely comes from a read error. The CDR3 here is CSVWAVLNTEAFS. The CDR3 region has the DNA TGCAGCGTGTGGGCAGTATTGAACACTGAAGCTTTCTCT. V usage is TRBV29-1 and J usage is TRBJ1-1; unclear D gene. V was shortened by 6 bases and J by 0 bases, with 11 bases between the two germline ends. Germline CDR1 is SQVTM and CDR2 is ANQGSEA. This CDR3 contains 13 residues.

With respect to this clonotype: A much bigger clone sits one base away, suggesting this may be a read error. CDR3 sequence reads: CSTTVAKGGTDTHYF. The CDR3 nucleotides read TGCAGCACTACTGTAGCCAAGGGGGGCACAGATACGCACTATTTT. The chain couples TRBV29-1 to TRBJ2-3; TRBD1 or TRBD2 may be the D gene (6 bases each). Germline V lookup: CDR1 SQVTM, CDR2 ANQGSEA. There are 15 residues in the CDR3.

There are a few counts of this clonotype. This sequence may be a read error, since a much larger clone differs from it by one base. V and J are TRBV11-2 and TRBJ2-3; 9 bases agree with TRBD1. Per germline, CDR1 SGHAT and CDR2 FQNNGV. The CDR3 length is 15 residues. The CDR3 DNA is TGTGCCAGCAGCTCCGGACAGGGGTGGTGGGATATGCAGTATTTT. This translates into CASSSGQGWWDMQYF.

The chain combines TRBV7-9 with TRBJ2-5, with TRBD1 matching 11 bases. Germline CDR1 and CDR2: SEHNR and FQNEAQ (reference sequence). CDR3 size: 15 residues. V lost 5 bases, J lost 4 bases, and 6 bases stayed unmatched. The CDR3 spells CASSQGTGGRETQYF. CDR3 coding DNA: TGTGCCAGCAGCCAGGGGACAGGGGGTCGAGAGACCCAGTACTTC.

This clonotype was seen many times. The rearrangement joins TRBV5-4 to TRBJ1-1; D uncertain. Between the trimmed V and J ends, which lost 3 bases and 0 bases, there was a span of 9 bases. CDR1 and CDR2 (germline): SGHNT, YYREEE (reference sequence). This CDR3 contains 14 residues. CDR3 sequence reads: CASSSRTVNTEAFF. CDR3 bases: TGTGCCAGCAGCTCCCGGACGGTGAACACTGAAGCTTTCTTT.

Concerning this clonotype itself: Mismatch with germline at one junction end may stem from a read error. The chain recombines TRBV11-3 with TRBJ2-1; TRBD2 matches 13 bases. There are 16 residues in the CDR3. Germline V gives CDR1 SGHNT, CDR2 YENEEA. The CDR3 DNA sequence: TGTGCCAGCAGCTATGGGACTAGCGGGACTTACAATGAGCAGTTATTC. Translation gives CASSYGTSGTYNEQLF.

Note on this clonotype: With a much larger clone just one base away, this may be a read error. Written as DNA, the CDR3 is TGCAATGCTAGGGATGATACAGGGTACTCCAATGAGCAGTTCTTC. Its protein is CNARDDTGYSNEQFF. The chain couples TRBV20-1 to TRBJ2-1, with D perhaps TRBD1 (6 bases). The CDR3 length is 15 residues. Germline CDR1 DFQATT, CDR2 SNEGSKA (reference sequence).

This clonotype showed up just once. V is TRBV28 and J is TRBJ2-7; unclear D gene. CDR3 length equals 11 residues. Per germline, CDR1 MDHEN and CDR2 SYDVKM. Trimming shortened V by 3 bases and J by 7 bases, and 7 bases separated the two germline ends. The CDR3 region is CASSFNYEQYV. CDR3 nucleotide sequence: TGTGCCAGCAGTTTTAATTATGAGCAGTACGTC.

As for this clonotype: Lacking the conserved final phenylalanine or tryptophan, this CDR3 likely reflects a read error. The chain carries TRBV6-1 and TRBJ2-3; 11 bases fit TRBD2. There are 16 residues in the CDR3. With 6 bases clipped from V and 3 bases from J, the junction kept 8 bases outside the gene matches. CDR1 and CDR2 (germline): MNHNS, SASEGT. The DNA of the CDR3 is TGTGCCAGCAGACCAACTAGCGGGAGTATTACAGATACGCAGTATGTT. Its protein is CASRPTSGSITDTQYV.

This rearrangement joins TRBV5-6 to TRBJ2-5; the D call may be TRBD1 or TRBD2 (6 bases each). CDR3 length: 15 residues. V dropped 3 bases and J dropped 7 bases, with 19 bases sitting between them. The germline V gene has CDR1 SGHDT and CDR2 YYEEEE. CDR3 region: CASSSWWGAKGTQYF. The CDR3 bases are TGTGCCAGCAGCTCGTGGTGGGGGGCCAAAGGGACCCAGTACTTC.

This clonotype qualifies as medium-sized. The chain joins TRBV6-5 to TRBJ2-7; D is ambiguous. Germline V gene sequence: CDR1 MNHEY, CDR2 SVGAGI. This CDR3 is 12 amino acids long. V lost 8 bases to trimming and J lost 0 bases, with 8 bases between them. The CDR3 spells CASQSISYEQYF. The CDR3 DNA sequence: TGTGCCAGCCAGAGTATCTCCTACGAGCAGTACTTC.

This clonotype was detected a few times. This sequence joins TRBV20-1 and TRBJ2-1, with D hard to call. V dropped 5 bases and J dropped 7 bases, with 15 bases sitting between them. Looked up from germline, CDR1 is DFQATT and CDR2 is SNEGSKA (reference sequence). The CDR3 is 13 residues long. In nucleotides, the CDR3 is TGCAGTGCTGTAAACGTGGGTACAAATGAGCAGTTCTTC. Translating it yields CSAVNVGTNEQFF.

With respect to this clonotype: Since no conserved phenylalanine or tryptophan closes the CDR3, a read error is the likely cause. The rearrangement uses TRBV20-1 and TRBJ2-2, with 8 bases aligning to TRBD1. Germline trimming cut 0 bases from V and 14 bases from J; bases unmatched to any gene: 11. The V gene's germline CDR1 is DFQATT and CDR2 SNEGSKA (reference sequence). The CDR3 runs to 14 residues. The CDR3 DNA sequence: TGCAGTGCTAGAGACCGGGACAGGTCTTTGGAACTGTTTTAT. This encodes CSARDRDRSLELFY.

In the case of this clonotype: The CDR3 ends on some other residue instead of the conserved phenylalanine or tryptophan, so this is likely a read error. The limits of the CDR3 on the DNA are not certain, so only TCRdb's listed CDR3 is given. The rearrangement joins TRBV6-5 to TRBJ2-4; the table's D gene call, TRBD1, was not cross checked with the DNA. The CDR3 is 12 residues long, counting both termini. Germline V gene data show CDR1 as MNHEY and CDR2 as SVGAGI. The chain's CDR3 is CASSLSSAPYVL.

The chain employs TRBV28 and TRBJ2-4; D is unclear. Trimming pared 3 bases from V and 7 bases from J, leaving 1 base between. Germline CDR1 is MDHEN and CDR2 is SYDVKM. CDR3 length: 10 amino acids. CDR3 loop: CASSLNIQYF. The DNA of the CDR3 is TGTGCCAGCAGTTTGAACATTCAGTACTTC.

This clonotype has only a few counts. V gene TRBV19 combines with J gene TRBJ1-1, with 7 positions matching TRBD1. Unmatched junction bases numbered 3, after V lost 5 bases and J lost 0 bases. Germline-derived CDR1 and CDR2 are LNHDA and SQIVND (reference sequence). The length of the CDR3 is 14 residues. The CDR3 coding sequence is TGTGCCAGTAGTTACAGGGGCATGAACACTGAAGCTTTCTTT. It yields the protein CASSYRGMNTEAFF.

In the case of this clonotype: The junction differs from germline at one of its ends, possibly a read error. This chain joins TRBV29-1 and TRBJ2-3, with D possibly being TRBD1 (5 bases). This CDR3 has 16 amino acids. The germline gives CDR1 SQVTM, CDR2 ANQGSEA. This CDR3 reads CRVESLQAIALDTQYF. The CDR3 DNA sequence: TGCAGGGTTGAATCTTTACAGGCTATCGCTTTAGATACTCAGTATTTT.

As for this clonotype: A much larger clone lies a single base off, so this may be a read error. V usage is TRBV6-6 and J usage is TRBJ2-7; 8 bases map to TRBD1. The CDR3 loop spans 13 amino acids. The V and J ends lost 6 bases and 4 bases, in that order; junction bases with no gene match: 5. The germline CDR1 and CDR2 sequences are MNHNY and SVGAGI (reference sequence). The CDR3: CASSRGRSYEQYF. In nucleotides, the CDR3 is TGTGCCAGCAGCAGGGGGCGTAGTTACGAGCAGTACTTC.